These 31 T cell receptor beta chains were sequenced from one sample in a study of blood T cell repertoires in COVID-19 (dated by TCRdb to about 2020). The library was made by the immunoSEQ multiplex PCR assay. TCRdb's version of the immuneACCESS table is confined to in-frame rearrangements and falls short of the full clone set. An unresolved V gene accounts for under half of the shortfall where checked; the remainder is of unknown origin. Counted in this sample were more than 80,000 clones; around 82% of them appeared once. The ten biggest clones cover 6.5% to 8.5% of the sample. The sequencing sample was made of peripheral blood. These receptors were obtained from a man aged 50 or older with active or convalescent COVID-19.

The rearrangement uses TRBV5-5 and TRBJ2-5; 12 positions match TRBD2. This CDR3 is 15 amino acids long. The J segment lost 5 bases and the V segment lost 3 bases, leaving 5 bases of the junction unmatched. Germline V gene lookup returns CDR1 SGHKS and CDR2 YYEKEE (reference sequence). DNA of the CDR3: TGTGCCAGCAGCTCCAGGACTAGCGGGGCGGAGACCCAGTACTTC. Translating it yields CASSSRTSGAETQYF.

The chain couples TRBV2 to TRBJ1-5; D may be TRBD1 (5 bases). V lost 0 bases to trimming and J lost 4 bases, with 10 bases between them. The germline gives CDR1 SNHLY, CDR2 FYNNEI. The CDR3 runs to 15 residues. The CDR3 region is CASSEARQKNQPQHF. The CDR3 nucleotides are TGTGCCAGCAGTGAAGCCCGACAGAAAAATCAGCCCCAGCATTTT. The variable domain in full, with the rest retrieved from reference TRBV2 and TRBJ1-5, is EPEVTQTPSHQVTQMGQEVILRCVPISNHLYFYWYRQILGQKVEFLVSFYNNEISEKSEIFDDQFSVERPDGSNFTLKIRSTKLEDSAMYFCASSEARQKNQPQHFGDGTRLSIL.

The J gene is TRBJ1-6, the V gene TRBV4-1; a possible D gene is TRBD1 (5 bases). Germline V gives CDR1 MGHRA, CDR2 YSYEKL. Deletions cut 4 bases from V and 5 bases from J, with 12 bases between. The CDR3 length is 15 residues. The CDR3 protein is CASSLLQGNNSPLHF. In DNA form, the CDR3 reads TGCGCCAGCAGCCTACTCCAGGGTAATAATTCACCCCTCCACTTT.

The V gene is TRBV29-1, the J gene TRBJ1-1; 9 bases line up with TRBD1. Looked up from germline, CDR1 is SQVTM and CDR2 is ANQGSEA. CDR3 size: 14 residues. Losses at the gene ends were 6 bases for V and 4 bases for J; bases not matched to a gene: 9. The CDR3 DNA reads TGCAGCGTCGCAACCGGGACAGGGAGCACTGAAGCTTTCTTT. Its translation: CSVATGTGSTEAFF. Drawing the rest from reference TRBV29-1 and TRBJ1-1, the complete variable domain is SAVISQKPSRDICQRGTSLTIQCQVDSQVTMMFWYRQQPGQSLTLIATANQGSEATYESGFVIDKFPISRPNLTFSTLTVSNMSPEDSSIYLCSVATGTGSTEAFFGQGTRLTVV.

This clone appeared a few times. The CDR3 coding sequence is TGTGCCAGCAGCTTAGTTGCGGGGGCCGTTTACGAGCAGTACTTC. Amino acid sequence: CASSLVAGAVYEQYF. The chain combines TRBV7-2 with TRBJ2-7; D perhaps matches TRBD2 (7 bases). CDR3 length: 15 residues. V lost 1 base and J lost 4, with 14 bases in between. Germline assignment: CDR1 SGHTA and CDR2 FQGNSA. The entire variable domain, with the rest obtained from reference TRBV7-2 and TRBJ2-7, is as follows: GAGVSQSPSNKVTEKGKDVELRCDPISGHTALYWYRQSLGQGLEFLIYFQGNSAPDKSGLPSDRFSAERTGGSVSTLTIQRTQQEDSAVYLCASSLVAGAVYEQYFGPGTRLTVT.

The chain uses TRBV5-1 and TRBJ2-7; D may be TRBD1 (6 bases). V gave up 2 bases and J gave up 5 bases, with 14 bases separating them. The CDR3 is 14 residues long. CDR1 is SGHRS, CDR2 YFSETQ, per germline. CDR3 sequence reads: CASSLGTYNDEQYF. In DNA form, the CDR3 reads TGCGCCAGCAGCTTAGGGACATACAACGACGAGCAGTACTTC.

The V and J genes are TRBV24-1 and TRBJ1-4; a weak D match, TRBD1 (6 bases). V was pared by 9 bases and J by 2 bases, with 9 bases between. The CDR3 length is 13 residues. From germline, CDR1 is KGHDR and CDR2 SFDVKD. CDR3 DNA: TGTGCCACCCAGAGGGGGACTAATGAAAAACTGTTTTTT. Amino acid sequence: CATQRGTNEKLFF.

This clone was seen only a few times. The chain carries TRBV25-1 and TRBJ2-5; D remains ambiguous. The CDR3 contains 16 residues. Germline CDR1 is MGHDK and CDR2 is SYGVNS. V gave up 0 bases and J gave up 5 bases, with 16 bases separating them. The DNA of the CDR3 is TGTGCCAGCAGTGAATATTTCCCCCCTATGGTCGAGACCCAGTACTTC. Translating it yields CASSEYFPPMVETQYF.

The CDR3 bases are TGTGCCAGCAGTTCCGGGACAGGGGTTGGAAACACCATATATTTT. This gives the protein CASSSGTGVGNTIYF. The chain links TRBV28 to TRBJ1-3; TRBD1 matches at 10 bases. CDR3 length: 15 residues. Germline V lookup: CDR1 MDHEN, CDR2 SYDVKM. V lost 4 bases and J lost 3; bases outside the gene matches: 3.

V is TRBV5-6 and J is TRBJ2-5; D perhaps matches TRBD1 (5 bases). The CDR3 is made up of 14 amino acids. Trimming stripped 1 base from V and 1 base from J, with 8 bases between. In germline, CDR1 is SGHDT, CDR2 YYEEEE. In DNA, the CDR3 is TGTGCCAGCAGCTTGCCCGACAGCCAAGAGACCCAGTACTTC. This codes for CASSLPDSQETQYF. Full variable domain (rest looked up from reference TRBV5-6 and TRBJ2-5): DAGVTQSPTHLIKTRGQQVTLRCSPKSGHDTVSWYQQALGQGPQFIFQYYEEEERQRGNFPDRFSGHQFPNYSSELNVNALLLGDSALYLCASSLPDSQETQYFGPGTRLLVL.

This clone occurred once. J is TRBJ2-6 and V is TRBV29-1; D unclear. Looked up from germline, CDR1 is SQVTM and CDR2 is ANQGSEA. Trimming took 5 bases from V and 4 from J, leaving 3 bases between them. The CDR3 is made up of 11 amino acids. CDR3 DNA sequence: TGCAGCGTTATAGGGGCCAACGTCCTGACTTTC. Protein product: CSVIGANVLTF.

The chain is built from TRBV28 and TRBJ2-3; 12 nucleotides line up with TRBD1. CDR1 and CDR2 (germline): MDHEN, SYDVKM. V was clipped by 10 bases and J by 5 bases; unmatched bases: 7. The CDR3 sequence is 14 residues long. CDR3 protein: CATLGQGAGDTQYF. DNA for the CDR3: TGTGCCACCCTGGGACAGGGGGCGGGAGATACGCAGTATTTT.

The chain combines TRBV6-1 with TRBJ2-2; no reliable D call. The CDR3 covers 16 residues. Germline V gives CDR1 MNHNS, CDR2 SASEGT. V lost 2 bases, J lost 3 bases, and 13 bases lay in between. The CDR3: CASSELGIRDTGELFF. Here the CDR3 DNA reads TGTGCCAGCAGTGAACTCGGTATCCGGGACACCGGGGAGCTGTTTTTT.

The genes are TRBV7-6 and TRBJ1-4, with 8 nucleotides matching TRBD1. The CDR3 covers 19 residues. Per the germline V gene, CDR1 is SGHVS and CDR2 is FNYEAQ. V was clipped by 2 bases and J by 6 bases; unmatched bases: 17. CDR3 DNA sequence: TGTGCCAGCAGCTTAAGGCAACGGGGGAGACAGGGGAGCGATGAAAAACTGTTTTTT. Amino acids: CASSLRQRGRQGSDEKLFF.

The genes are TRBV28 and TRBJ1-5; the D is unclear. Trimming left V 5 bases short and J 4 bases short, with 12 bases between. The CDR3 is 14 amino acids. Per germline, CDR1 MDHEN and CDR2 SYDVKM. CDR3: CASSIGLGNQPQHF. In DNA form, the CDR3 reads TGTGCCAGCAGTATAGGACTGGGAAATCAGCCCCAGCATTTT.

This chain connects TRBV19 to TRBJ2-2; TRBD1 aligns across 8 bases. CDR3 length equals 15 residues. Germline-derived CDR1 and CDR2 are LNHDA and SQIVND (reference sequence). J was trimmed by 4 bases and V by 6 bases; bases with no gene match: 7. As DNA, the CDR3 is TGTGCCAGTAGAAGGCAGGGGGCGAGCACCGGGGAGCTGTTTTTT. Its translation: CASRRQGASTGELFF.

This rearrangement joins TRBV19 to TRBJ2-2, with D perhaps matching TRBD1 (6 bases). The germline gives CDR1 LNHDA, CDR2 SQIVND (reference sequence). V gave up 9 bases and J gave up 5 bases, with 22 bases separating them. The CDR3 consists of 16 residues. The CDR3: CASSYRRTDLTGELFF. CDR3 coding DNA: TGTGCCAGCAGCTACAGACGGACAGACTTAACCGGGGAGCTGTTTTTT.

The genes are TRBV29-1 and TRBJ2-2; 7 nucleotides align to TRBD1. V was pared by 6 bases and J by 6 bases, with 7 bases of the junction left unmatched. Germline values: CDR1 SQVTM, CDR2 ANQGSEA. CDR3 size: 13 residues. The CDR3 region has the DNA TGCAGCGTGGCAAAACAGGGGTCCGGGGAGCTGTTTTTT. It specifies CSVAKQGSGELFF.

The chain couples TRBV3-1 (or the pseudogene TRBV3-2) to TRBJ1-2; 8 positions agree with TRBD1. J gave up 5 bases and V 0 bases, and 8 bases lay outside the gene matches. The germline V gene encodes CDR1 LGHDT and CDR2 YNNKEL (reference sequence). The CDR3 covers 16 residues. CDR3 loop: CASSQDGAGGAYGYTF. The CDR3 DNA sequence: TGTGCCAGCAGCCAAGACGGGGCAGGGGGCGCGTATGGCTACACCTTC.

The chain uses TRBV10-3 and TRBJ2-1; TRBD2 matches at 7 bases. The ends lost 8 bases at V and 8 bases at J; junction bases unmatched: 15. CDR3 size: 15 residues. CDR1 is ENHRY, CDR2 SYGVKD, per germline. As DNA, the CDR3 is TGTGCCATCGGGGGGGACCGGGACGTTCGGGATGAGCAGTTCTTC. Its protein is CAIGGDRDVRDEQFF.

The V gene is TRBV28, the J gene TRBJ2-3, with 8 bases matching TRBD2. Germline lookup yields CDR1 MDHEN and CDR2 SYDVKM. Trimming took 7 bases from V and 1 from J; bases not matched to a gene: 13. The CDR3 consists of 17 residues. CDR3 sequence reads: CASTEREAGDRTDTQYF. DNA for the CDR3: TGTGCCAGCACCGAGCGCGAAGCGGGGGACCGCACAGATACGCAGTATTTT.

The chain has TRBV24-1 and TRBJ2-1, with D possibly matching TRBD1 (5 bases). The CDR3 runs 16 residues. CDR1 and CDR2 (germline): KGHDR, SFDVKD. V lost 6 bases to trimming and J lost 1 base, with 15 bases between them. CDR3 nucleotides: TGTGCCACCAGTCCAGACAGAGAATATTCCTACAATGAGCAGTTCTTC. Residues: CATSPDREYSYNEQFF.

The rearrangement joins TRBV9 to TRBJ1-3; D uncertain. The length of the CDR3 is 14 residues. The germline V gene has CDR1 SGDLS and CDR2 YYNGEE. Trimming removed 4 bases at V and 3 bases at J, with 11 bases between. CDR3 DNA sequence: TGTGCCAGCAGCCCCGTACCGGGTGGAAACACCATATATTTT. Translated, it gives CASSPVPGGNTIYF.

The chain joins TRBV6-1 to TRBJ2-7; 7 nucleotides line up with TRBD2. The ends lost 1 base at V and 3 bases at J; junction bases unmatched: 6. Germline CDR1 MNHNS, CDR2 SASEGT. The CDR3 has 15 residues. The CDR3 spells CASSEGPSGLYEQYV. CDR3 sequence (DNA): TGTGCCAGCAGTGAAGGGCCTAGCGGCCTCTACGAGCAGTACGTC.

CDR3 sequence (DNA): TGTGCCAGCAGTTTAAACAGGGGCACAGATACGCAGTATTTT. It specifies CASSLNRGTDTQYF. V and J are TRBV7-2 and TRBJ2-3; tentatively, D is TRBD1 (6 bases). This CDR3 contains 14 residues. Germline CDR1 reads SGHTA; CDR2 reads FQGNSA. Trimming pared 6 bases from V and 1 base from J, leaving 11 bases between.

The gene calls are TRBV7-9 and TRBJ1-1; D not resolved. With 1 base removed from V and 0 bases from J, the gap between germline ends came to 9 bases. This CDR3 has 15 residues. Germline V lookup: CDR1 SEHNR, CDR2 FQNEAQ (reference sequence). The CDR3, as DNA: TGTGCCAGCAGCTTAGGAGATACCATGAACACTGAAGCTTTCTTT. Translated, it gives CASSLGDTMNTEAFF.

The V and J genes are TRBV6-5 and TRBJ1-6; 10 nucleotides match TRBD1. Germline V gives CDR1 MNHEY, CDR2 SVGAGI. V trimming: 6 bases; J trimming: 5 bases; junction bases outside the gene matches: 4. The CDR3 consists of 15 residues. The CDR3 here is CASSHGQGDNSPLHF. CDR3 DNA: TGTGCCAGCAGCCACGGACAGGGGGATAATTCACCCCTCCACTTT.

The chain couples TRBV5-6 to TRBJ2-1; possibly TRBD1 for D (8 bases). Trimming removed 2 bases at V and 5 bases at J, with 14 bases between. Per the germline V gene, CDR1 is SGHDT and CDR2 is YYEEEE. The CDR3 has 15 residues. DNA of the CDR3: TGTGCCAGCAGCTTCCGGACAGGGACTAACAATGAGCAGTTCTTC. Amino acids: CASSFRTGTNNEQFF.

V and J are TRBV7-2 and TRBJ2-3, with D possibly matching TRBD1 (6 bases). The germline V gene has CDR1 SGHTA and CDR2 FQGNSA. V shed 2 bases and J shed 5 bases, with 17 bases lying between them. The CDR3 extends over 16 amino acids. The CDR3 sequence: CASSLSEGAGEDTQYF. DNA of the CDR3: TGTGCCAGCAGCTTAAGTGAAGGGGCAGGGGAAGATACGCAGTATTTT.

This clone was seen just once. CDR3 bases: TGTGCCAGCTCTATTAGCGGGGGTTACGAGCAGTACTTC. Its protein product is CASSISGGYEQYF. V is TRBV14 and J is TRBJ2-7; the match to TRBD2 covers 9 bases. Germline CDR1 and CDR2: SGHDN and FVKESK. The CDR3 consists of 13 residues. Trimming at V came to 8 bases and at J to 4 bases, leaving 6 bases not matched to a gene.

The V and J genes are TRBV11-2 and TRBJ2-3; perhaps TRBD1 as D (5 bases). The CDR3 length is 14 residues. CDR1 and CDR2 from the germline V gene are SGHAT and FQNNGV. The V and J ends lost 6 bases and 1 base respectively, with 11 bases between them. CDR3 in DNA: TGTGCCAGCAGGAAATGGGGCGGCACAGATACGCAGTATTTT. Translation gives CASRKWGGTDTQYF.